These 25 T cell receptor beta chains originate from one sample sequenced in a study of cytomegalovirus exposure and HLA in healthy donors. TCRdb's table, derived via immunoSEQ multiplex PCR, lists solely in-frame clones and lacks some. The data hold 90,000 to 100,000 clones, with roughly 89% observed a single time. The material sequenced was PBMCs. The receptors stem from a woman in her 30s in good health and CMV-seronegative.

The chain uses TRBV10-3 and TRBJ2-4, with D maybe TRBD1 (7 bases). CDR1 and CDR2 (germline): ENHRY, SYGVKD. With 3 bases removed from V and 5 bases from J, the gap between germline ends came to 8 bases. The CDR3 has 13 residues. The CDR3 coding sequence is TGTGCCATCAGTGACAGGGGGGAAAACATTCAGTACTTC. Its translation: CAISDRGENIQYF.

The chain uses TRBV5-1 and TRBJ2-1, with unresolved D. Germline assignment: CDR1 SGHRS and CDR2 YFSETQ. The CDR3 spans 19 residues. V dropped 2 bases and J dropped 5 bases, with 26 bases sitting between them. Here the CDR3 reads CASSLQSLVVFVPHNEQFF. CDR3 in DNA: TGCGCCAGCAGCTTACAATCCCTTGTGGTTTTTGTTCCACACAATGAGCAGTTCTTC. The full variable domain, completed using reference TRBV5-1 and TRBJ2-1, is KAGVTQTPRYLIKTRGQQVTLSCSPISGHRSVSWYQQTPGQGLQFLFEYFSETQRNKGNFPGRFSGRQFSNSRSEMNVSTLELGDSALYLCASSLQSLVVFVPHNEQFFGPGTRLTVL.

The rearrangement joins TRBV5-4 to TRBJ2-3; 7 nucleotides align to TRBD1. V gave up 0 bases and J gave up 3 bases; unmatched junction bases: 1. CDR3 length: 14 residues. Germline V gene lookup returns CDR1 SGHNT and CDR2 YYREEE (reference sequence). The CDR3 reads CASSLEQGTDTQYF. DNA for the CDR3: TGTGCCAGCAGCTTGGAACAGGGGACAGATACGCAGTATTTT. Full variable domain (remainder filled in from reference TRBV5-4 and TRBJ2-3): ETGVTQSPTHLIKTRGQQVTLRCSSQSGHNTVSWYQQALGQGPQFIFQYYREEENGRGNFPPRFSGLQFPNYSSELNVNALELDDSALYLCASSLEQGTDTQYFGPGTRLTVL.

CDR3 region: CAGGQGNSPLHF. In DNA form, the CDR3 reads TGTGCCGGAGGACAGGGGAATTCACCCCTCCACTTT. The chain links TRBV19 to TRBJ1-6; the match to TRBD1 covers 9 bases. From germline, CDR1 is LNHDA and CDR2 SQIVND (reference sequence). J was trimmed by 7 bases and V by 11 bases; bases with no gene match: 3. CDR3 length: 12 amino acids.

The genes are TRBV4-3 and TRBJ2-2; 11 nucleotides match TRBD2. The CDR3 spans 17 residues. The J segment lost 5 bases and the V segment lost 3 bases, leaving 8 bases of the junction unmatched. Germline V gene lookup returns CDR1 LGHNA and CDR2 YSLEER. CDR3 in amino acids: CASSQSLAGGLTGELFF. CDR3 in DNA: TGCGCCAGCAGCCAGTCCTTAGCGGGAGGGTTAACCGGGGAGCTGTTTTTT.

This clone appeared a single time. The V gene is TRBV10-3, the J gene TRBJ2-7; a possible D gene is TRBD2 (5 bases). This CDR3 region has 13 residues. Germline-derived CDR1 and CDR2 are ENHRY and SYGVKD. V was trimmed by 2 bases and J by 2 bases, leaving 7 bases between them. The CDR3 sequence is CAISETSPYEQYF. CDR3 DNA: TGTGCCATCAGTGAGACTAGTCCCTACGAGCAGTACTTC.

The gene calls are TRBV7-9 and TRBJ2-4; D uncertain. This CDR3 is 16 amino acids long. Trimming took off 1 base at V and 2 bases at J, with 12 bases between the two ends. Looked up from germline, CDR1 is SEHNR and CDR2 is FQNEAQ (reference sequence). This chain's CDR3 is CASSLGAGITKNIQYF. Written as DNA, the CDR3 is TGTGCCAGCAGCTTAGGGGCAGGCATCACCAAAAACATTCAGTACTTC.

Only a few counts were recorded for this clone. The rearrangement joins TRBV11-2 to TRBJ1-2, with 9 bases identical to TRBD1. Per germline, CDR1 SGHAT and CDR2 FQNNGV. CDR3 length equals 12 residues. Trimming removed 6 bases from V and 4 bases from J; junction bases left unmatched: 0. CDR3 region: CASRTGGYGYTF. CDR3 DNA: TGTGCCAGCAGGACAGGGGGCTATGGCTACACCTTC.

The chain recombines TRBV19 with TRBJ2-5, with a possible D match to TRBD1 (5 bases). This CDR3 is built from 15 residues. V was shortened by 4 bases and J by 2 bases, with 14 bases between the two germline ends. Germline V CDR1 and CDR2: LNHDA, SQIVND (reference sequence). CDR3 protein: CASSKGPEVQETQYF. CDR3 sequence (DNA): TGTGCCAGTAGTAAGGGGCCTGAGGTACAAGAGACCCAGTACTTC.

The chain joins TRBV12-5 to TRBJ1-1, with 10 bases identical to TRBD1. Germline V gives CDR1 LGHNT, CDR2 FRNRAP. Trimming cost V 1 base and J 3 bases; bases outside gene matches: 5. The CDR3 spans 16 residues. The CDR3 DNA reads TGTGCTAGTGGTTTGGGGACAGGGGGGAGGCACACTGAAGCTTTCTTT. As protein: CASGLGTGGRHTEAFF.

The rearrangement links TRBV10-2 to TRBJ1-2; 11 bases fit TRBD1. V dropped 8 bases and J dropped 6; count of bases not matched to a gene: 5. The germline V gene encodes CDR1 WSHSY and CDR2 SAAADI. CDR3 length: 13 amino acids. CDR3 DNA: TGCGCCAGCTTTCCGGGACAGGGGGATGGCTACACCTTC. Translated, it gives CASFPGQGDGYTF.

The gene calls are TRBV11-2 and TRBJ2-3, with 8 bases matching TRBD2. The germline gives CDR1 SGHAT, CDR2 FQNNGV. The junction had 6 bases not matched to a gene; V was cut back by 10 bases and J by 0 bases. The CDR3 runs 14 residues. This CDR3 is CATKLAASTDTQYF. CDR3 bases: TGTGCCACTAAACTAGCGGCTAGCACAGATACGCAGTATTTT.

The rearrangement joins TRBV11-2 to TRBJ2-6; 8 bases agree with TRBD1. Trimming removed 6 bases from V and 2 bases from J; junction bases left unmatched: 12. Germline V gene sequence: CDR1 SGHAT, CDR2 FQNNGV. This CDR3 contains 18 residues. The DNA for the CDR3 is TGTGCCAGCAGACACCCGCAGACAGGGGAGGCTGGGGCCAACGTCCTGACTTTC. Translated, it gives CASRHPQTGEAGANVLTF. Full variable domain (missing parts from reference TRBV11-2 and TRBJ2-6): EAGVAQSPRYKIIEKRQSVAFWCNPISGHATLYWYQQILGQGPKLLIQFQNNGVVDDSQLPKDRFSAERLKGVDSTLKIQPAKLEDSAVYLCASRHPQTGEAGANVLTFGAGSRLTVL.

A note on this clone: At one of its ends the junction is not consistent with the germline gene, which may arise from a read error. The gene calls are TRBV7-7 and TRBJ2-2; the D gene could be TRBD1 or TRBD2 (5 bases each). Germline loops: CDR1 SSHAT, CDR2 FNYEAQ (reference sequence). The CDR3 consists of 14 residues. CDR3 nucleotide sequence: TGTGCTAGCAGCTTAGAGGGGTCTATCGGGGAGCTGTTTTTT. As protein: CASSLEGSIGELFF.

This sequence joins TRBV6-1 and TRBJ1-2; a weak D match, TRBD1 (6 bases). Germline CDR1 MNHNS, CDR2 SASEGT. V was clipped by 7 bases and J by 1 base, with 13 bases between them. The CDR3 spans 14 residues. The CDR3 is CASTSQGGNYGYTF. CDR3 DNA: TGTGCCAGCACCTCACAAGGGGGTAACTATGGCTACACCTTC.

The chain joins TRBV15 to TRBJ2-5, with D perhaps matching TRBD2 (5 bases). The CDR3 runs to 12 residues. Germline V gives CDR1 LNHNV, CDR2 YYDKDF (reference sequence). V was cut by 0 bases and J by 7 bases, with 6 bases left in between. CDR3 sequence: CATSREGRTQYF. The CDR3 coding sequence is TGTGCCACCAGCAGAGAAGGGAGGACCCAGTACTTC.

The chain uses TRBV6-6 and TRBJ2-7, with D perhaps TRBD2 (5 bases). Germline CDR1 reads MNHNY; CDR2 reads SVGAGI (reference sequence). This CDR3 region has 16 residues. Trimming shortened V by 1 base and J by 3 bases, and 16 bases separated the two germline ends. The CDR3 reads CASSYFVGSYNYEQYF. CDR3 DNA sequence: TGTGCCAGCAGTTACTTTGTGGGGAGTTACAACTACGAGCAGTACTTC.

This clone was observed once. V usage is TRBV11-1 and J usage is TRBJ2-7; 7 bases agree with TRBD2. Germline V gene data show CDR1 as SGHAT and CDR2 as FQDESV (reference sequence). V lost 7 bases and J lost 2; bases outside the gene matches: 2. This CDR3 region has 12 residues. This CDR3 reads CASTSGPYEQYF. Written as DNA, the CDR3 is TGTGCCAGCACTAGCGGTCCCTACGAGCAGTACTTC. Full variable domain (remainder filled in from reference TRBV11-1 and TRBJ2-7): EAEVAQSPRYKITEKSQAVAFWCDPISGHATLYWYRQILGQGPELLVQFQDESVVDDSQLPKDRFSAERLKGVDSTLKIQPAELGDSAMYLCASTSGPYEQYFGPGTRLTVT.

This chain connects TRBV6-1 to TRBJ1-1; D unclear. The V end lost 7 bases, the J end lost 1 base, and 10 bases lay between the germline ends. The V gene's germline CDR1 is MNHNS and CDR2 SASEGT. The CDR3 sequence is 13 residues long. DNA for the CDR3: TGTGCCAGCATAATTCAGGCGAACACTGAAGCTTTCTTT. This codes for CASIIQANTEAFF.

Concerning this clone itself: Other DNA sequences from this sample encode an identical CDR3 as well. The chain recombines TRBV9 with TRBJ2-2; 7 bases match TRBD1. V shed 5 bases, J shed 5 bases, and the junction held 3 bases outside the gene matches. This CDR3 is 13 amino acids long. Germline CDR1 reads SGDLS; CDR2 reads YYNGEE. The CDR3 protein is CASSVTGTGELFF. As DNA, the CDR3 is TGTGCCAGCAGTGTGACAGGGACCGGGGAGCTGTTTTTT.

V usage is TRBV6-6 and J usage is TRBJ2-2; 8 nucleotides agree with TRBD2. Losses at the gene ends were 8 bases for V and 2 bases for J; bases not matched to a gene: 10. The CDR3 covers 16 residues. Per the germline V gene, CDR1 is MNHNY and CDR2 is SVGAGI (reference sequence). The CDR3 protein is CASQNAAGVNTGELFF. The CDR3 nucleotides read TGTGCCAGCCAGAACGCAGCGGGAGTAAACACCGGGGAGCTGTTTTTT.

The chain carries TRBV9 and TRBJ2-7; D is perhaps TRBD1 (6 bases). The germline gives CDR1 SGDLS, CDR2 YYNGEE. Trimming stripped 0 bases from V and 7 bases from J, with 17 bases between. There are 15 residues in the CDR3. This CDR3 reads CASSVDTGRLREQYF. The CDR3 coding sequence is TGTGCCAGCAGCGTAGATACAGGGAGATTGAGGGAGCAGTACTTC.

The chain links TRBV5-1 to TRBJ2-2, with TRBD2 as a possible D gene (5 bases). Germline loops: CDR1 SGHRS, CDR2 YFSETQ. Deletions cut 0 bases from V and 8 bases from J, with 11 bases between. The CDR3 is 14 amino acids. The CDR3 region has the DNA TGCGCCAGCAGCTTGGCCGTGCGGGCTGGGGAGCTGTTTTTT. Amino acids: CASSLAVRAGELFF.

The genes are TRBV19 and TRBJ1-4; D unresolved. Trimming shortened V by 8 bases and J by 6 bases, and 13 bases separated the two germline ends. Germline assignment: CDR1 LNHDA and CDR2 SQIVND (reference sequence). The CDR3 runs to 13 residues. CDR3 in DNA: TGTGCCAGTTCCTGGGCAGCAGATGAAAAACTGTTTTTT. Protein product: CASSWAADEKLFF.

The CDR3 is CASSLRLVRGDENIQYF. CDR3 bases: TGTGCCAGCAGCTTGCGGCTTGTGCGGGGGGATGAAAACATTCAGTACTTC. This chain connects TRBV7-2 to TRBJ2-4; 8 bases are a match to TRBD2. V trimming: 3 bases; J trimming: 5 bases; junction bases outside the gene matches: 12. This CDR3 is built from 17 residues. The V gene's germline CDR1 is SGHTA and CDR2 FQGNSA.